A selection of T cell receptor beta chains follows, all from one sample in a study of cytomegalovirus exposure and HLA in healthy donors. Sequenced by immunoSEQ multiplex PCR; TCRdb stores in-frame clones only, minus some. This sample's clone table lists 60,000 to 65,000 clones. The sequenced sample was PBMCs. The receptors stem from a young man in good health and CMV-seropositive. Both conserved end residues are part of each CDR3. The order of the fields is D gene, clone size, J gene, V gene, CDR3 protein, CDR3 DNA. A D gene is named only where the DNA matches it firmly. Some rows mark clone size as missing; the rest say once, few, many or name a class of expanded clone.

TRBD1,NA,TRBJ1-2,TRBV27,CASSPTGTGSGGYTF,TGTGCCAGCAGTCCGACCGGGACAGGGTCTGGAGGCTACACCTTC
NA,NA,TRBJ2-6,TRBV5-6,CASSLGGGGAYSGANVLTF,TGTGCCAGCAGCTTGGGGGGAGGCGGGGCTTACTCTGGGGCCAACGTCCTGACTTTC
NA,NA,TRBJ1-1,TRBV5-1,CASTMEGMNTEAFF,TGCGCCAGCACGATGGAGGGGATGAACACTGAAGCTTTCTTT
TRBD1,NA,TRBJ2-3,TRBV10-3,CAISSEGQGLRDTQYF,TGTGCCATCAGCTCCGAGGGACAGGGGCTACGGGATACGCAGTATTTT
NA,NA,TRBJ1-6,TRBV18,CASSLRDILSSYNSPLHF,TGTGCCAGCTCACTTCGGGACATCCTGAGCTCCTATAATTCACCCCTCCACTTT
NA,NA,TRBJ2-2,TRBV15,CATSRGDLNTGELFF,TGTGCCACCAGCAGAGGGGACTTGAACACCGGGGAGCTGTTTTTT
NA,NA,TRBJ1-2,TRBV6-6,CAASNYGYTF,TGTGCGGCCTCAAACTATGGCTACACCTTC
NA,NA,TRBJ2-7,TRBV4-2,CASSPGGTVSYEQYF,TGTGCCAGCAGCCCTGGAGGGACAGTTTCCTACGAGCAGTACTTC
TRBD1,medium-sized,TRBJ1-1,TRBV13,CASSSTGTGVTEAFF,TGTGCCAGCAGCTCCACCGGGACAGGGGTCACTGAAGCTTTCTTT
NA,NA,TRBJ1-2,TRBV9,CASSVGVTSNYGYTF,TGTGCCAGCAGCGTAGGTGTCACTTCGAACTATGGCTACACCTTC
NA,NA,TRBJ2-5,TRBV6-1,CASSEVQGWETQYF,TGTGCCAGCAGTGAAGTCCAGGGATGGGAGACCCAGTACTTC
NA,NA,TRBJ2-7,TRBV7-2,CASSLGGSAYEQYF,TGCGCCAGCAGCTTAGGTGGCAGTGCCTACGAGCAGTACTTC